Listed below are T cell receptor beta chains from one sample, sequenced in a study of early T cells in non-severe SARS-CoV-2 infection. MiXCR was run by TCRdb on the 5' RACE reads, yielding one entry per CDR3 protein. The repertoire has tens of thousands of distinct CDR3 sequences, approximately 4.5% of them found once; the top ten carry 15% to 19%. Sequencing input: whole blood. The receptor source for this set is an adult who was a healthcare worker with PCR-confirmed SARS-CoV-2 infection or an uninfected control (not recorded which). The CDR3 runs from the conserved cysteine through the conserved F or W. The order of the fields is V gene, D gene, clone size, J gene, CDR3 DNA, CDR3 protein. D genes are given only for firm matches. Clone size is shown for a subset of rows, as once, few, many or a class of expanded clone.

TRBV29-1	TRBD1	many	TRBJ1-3	TGCAGCGGGGACAGAGGAAACACCATATATTTT	CSGDRGNTIYF
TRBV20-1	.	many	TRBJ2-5	TGCAGTGCTAGAGGGCAGGTACAAGAGACCCAGTACTTC	CSARGQVQETQYF
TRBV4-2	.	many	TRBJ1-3	TGTGCCAGCACAGGCCTCTCTGGAAACACCATATATTTT	CASTGLSGNTIYF
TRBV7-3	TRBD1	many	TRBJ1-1	TGTGCCAGCAGCTTAAACCCGGCGGGACAGATGAACACTGAAGCTTTCTTT	CASSLNPAGQMNTEAFF
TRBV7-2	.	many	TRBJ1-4	TGTGCCAGCAGCTTAAGGGCAACTAATGAAAAACTGTTTTTT	CASSLRATNEKLFF
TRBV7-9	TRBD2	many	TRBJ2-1	TGTGCCAGCAGCTTAGAGGCTAGCGGGGGACCCCTCAGCTCCTACAATGAGCAGTTCTTC	CASSLEASGGPLSSYNEQFF
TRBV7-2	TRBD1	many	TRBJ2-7	TGTGCCAGCAGCTTCCCGGGACAGGGGTACGAGCAGTACTTC	CASSFPGQGYEQYF
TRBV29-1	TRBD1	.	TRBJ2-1	TGCAGCGCCGGGACAGGGAACAATGAGCAGTTCTTC	CSAGTGNNEQFF
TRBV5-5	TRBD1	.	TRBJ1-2	TGTGCCAGCAGCTTGGATGCTACAGGGGTTGGCTACACCTTC	CASSLDATGVGYTF
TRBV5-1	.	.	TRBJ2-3	TGCGCCAGCAGCTCGGGGACTAGCACAGATACGCAGTATTTT	CASSSGTSTDTQYF
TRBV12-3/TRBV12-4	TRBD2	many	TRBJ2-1	TGTGCCAGCAGTTTCCACGTTTTAGGGACTAGGCGGGGATACAATGAGCAGTTCTTC	CASSFHVLGTRRGYNEQFF
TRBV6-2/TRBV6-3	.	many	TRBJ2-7	TGTGCCAGCAGTCGCCAGCTCTTCTACGAGCAGTACTTC	CASSRQLFYEQYF